What follows are 27 T cell receptor beta chains derived from one specimen sequenced in a study of response to subunit inactivated influenza vaccine. TCRdb fed the RT-PCR reads into MiXCR, producing one record per CDR3 protein. The table includes around 320,000 distinct CDR3 sequences, over 20% detected once. Sequences were derived from PBMCs from blood, sampled approximately 20 months after vaccination. Receptors originate from a man aged 50 to 69 who received an inactivated influenza vaccine.

This clonotype showed up just a few times. This chain joins TRBV3-1 and TRBJ1-1, with D possibly being TRBD1 (5 bases). With 6 bases removed from V and 6 bases from J, the gap between germline ends came to 11 bases. CDR1 and CDR2 from the germline V gene are LGHDT and YNNKEL (reference sequence). This CDR3 contains 12 residues. CDR3 in DNA: TGTGCCAGCAGACAGGACGGGGCTGAAGCTTTCTTT. Translated, it gives CASRQDGAEAFF.

This sequence joins TRBV12-3 or TRBV12-4 and TRBJ2-5; the D gene is possibly TRBD1 (5 bases). CDR3 size: 14 residues. Trimming left V 7 bases short and J 2 bases short, with 14 bases between. The CDR3 region has the DNA TGTGCCAGCATGGAGTCAGACAGACAAGAGACCCAGTACTTC. This translates into CASMESDRQETQYF.

This clonotype was observed many times. The CDR3 DNA sequence: TGTGCCAGCAGCTCCGGGGTGGGCCGAGCAATGAACACTGAAGCTTTCTTT. Its protein product is CASSSGVGRAMNTEAFF. This chain connects TRBV6-1 to TRBJ1-1; D not certain. The CDR3 totals 17 residues. CDR1 and CDR2 from the germline V gene are MNHNS and SASEGT. V lost 6 bases and J 0 bases, leaving 20 bases between the germline ends.

This clonotype was seen a few times. V usage is TRBV12-3 or TRBV12-4 and J usage is TRBJ2-3, with TRBD2 identical over 10 bases. This CDR3 has 13 amino acids. The V gene end was trimmed by 6 bases and the J gene end by 14 bases; junction bases not matched to a gene: 11. The CDR3 region is CASRESSGSYPYF. CDR3 nucleotide sequence: TGTGCCAGCAGGGAATCTAGCGGGAGTTATCCGTATTTT.

The rearrangement joins TRBV20-1 to TRBJ2-1; possibly TRBD2 for D (5 bases). V dropped 2 bases and J dropped 8 bases, with 16 bases sitting between them. The germline gives CDR1 DFQATT, CDR2 SNEGSKA (reference sequence). The CDR3 runs 14 residues. CDR3 sequence reads: CSARRTPLKDEQFF. In DNA, the CDR3 is TGCAGTGCTAGAAGGACTCCTCTAAAGGATGAGCAGTTCTTC.

The CDR3 DNA reads TGCAGTGCTGAACAACTAGCGGGGGGCCCCATTAACTACGAGCAGTACTTC. Encoded protein: CSAEQLAGGPINYEQYF. This chain links TRBV20-1 with TRBJ2-7, with 12 bases matching TRBD2. V lost 5 bases to trimming and J lost 3 bases; unmatched junction nucleotides: 14. Germline V CDR1 and CDR2: DFQATT, SNEGSKA (reference sequence). There are 17 residues in the CDR3.

The V gene is TRBV24-1, the J gene TRBJ2-2; 7 nucleotides agree with TRBD1. V was pared by 3 bases and J by 8 bases, with 8 bases of the junction left unmatched. CDR3 length: 15 amino acids. The germline CDR1 and CDR2 sequences are KGHDR and SFDVKD. The CDR3 coding sequence is TGTGCCACCAGTGATACGGGACAGTTGGTGGGGGAGCTGTTTTTT. It specifies CATSDTGQLVGELFF.

The chain is built from TRBV2 and TRBJ2-1, with D perhaps matching TRBD1 (5 bases). Trimming pared 2 bases from V and 9 bases from J, leaving 8 bases between. From germline, CDR1 is SNHLY and CDR2 FYNNEI. CDR3 length: 12 amino acids. The CDR3 DNA reads TGTGCCAGCAGTGAATCAGGGTCTGAGCAGTTCTTC. It encodes CASSESGSEQFF.

This clonotype was seen at least ten times. The rearrangement links TRBV27 to TRBJ1-4; no definite D call. CDR1 MNHEY and CDR2 SMNVEV come from the germline V gene (reference sequence). The CDR3 consists of 14 residues. Trimming removed 3 bases from V and 5 bases from J, with 10 bases in between. The CDR3 region is CASSFSRQNEKLFF. CDR3 bases: TGTGCCAGCAGTTTCAGCCGGCAGAATGAAAAACTGTTTTTT. The whole variable domain, remainder taken from reference TRBV27 and TRBJ1-4, is EAQVTQNPRYLITVTGKKLTVTCSQNMNHEYMSWYRQDPGLGLRQIYYSMNVEVTDKGDVPEGYKVSRKEKRNFPLILESPSPNQTSLYFCASSFSRQNEKLFFGSGTQLSVL.

This chain uses TRBV7-2 with TRBJ2-3; D ambiguous. Germline assignment: CDR1 SGHTA and CDR2 FQGNSA. V lost 5 bases and J 7 bases, leaving 13 bases between the germline ends. The CDR3 loop spans 13 amino acids. CDR3 DNA sequence: TGTGCCAGCAGCCCCTCTAAATTCCATACGCAGTATTTT. Its translation is CASSPSKFHTQYF. The full variable domain, its missing parts supplied by reference TRBV7-2 and TRBJ2-3, is GAGVSQSPSNKVTEKGKDVELRCDPISGHTALYWYRQSLGQGLEFLIYFQGNSAPDKSGLPSDRFSAERTGGSVSTLTIQRTQQEDSAVYLCASSPSKFHTQYFGPGTRLTVL.

This clonotype showed up many times. The chain has TRBV11-1 and TRBJ2-5, with D possibly matching TRBD2 (5 bases). CDR3 length: 14 amino acids. V shed 5 bases and J shed 2 bases, with 12 bases lying between them. Germline V gene data show CDR1 as SGHAT and CDR2 as FQDESV (reference sequence). Here the CDR3 reads CASSPLPGQETQYF. The CDR3 nucleotides read TGTGCCAGCAGCCCACTTCCGGGACAAGAGACCCAGTACTTC.

The genes are TRBV20-1 and TRBJ2-3; D not resolved. CDR1 is DFQATT and CDR2 is SNEGSKA in the germline V gene (reference sequence). Trimming removed 0 bases at V and 2 bases at J, with 9 bases between. The CDR3 is made up of 14 amino acids. The CDR3 DNA reads TGCAGTGCTAGAGATAAGGGATACACAGATACGCAGTATTTT. It is translated as CSARDKGYTDTQYF.

There are a few counts of this clonotype. The chain carries TRBV28 and TRBJ1-2; TRBD1 agrees at 7 bases. This CDR3 spans 16 amino acids. Germline V lookup: CDR1 MDHEN, CDR2 SYDVKM. Trimming removed 8 bases from V and 6 bases from J; junction bases left unmatched: 18. The CDR3 here is CASFLRITGAGNGYTF. CDR3 nucleotides: TGTGCCAGCTTCCTTCGTATTACAGGGGCCGGGAATGGCTACACCTTC.

This clonotype has a handful of counts. CDR3 DNA sequence: TGTGCCAGCAGTAGAGGAACGGGACAGGGTTCCTACAATGAGCAGTTCTTC. Protein: CASSRGTGQGSYNEQFF. The chain combines TRBV6-2 or TRBV6-3 with TRBJ2-1; 9 bases align to TRBD1. From germline, CDR1 is MNHEY and CDR2 SVGEGT. The CDR3 spans 17 residues. V shed 5 bases, J shed 1 base, and the junction held 9 bases outside the gene matches.

This clonotype was detected only a few times. The chain carries TRBV11-2 and TRBJ2-6; TRBD1 is a possible D gene (6 bases). Germline-derived CDR1 and CDR2 are SGHAT and FQNNGV. V was shortened by 7 bases and J by 4 bases, with 14 bases between the two germline ends. The CDR3 loop spans 15 amino acids. The CDR3 sequence is CASNYDRFGANVLTF. Here the CDR3 DNA reads TGTGCCAGCAACTACGACAGGTTCGGGGCCAACGTCCTGACTTTC.

This sequence joins TRBV12-3 or TRBV12-4 and TRBJ2-7; D perhaps matches TRBD2 (6 bases). The ends were cut back, 2 bases at V and 1 base at J, with 12 bases in the middle. The CDR3 is made up of 15 amino acids. The CDR3 sequence is CASSLNGGLSYEQYF. The CDR3 bases are TGTGCCAGCAGTTTAAACGGGGGACTTTCCTACGAGCAGTACTTC.

The rearrangement links TRBV7-9 to TRBJ1-1, with no clear D. V lost 1 base and J lost 6, with 9 bases in between. Germline lookup yields CDR1 SEHNR and CDR2 FQNEAQ (reference sequence). The length of the CDR3 is 13 residues. The CDR3 spells CASSLVAEAEAFF. The CDR3, as DNA: TGTGCCAGCAGCTTAGTGGCAGAAGCTGAAGCTTTCTTT.

The chain joins TRBV7-2 to TRBJ1-4; 7 bases line up with TRBD1. The V gene end was trimmed by 1 base and the J gene end by 7 bases; junction bases not matched to a gene: 6. The length of the CDR3 is 15 residues. Germline CDR1 is SGHTA and CDR2 is FQGNSA. The CDR3 DNA sequence: TGTGCCAGCAGCTTAGACAGGGGCGGCGGTGAAAAACTGTTTTTT. Translating it yields CASSLDRGGGEKLFF.

The V gene is TRBV4-1, the J gene TRBJ1-1; 9 positions agree with TRBD1. The junction had 14 bases not matched to a gene; V was cut back by 1 base and J by 5 bases. The length of the CDR3 is 18 residues. From germline, CDR1 is MGHRA and CDR2 YSYEKL. The CDR3 coding sequence is TGCGCCAGCAGCCAAGTAGGGACAGGGAGGGACCTAAGGACTGAAGCTTTCTTT. This codes for CASSQVGTGRDLRTEAFF.

V is TRBV7-8 and J is TRBJ2-1; D not resolved. CDR3 length: 12 residues. CDR1 and CDR2 (germline): SGHVS, FQNEAQ. Trimming shortened V by 0 bases and J by 9 bases, and 6 bases separated the two germline ends. The CDR3 nucleotides read TGTGCCAGCAGCTTAGCGCTTCTTGAGCAGTTCTTC. It encodes CASSLALLEQFF.

This clonotype was observed a few times. V gene TRBV7-9 combines with J gene TRBJ2-2; no clear D gene. The CDR3 covers 15 residues. The V gene lost 2 bases and the J gene lost 7 bases, with 14 bases spanning the gap. The V gene's germline CDR1 is SEHNR and CDR2 FQNEAQ (reference sequence). CDR3 sequence: CASSLTLPGDGELFF. The DNA for the CDR3 is TGTGCCAGCAGCTTAACGTTGCCCGGAGACGGGGAGCTGTTTTTT.

The rearrangement links TRBV27 to TRBJ2-3; D is possibly TRBD2 (6 bases). CDR1 and CDR2 (germline): MNHEY, SMNVEV (reference sequence). Deletions cut 1 base from V and 2 bases from J, with 13 bases between. The CDR3 extends over 16 amino acids. CDR3 DNA sequence: TGTGCCAGCAGTTTATACCCGGGAGAAGTCACAGATACGCAGTATTTT. It encodes CASSLYPGEVTDTQYF.

This clonotype was detected only a few times. The genes are TRBV5-1 and TRBJ1-2, with D unresolved. V dropped 0 bases and J dropped 2 bases, with 8 bases sitting between them. Germline lookup yields CDR1 SGHRS and CDR2 YFSETQ. The CDR3 contains 14 residues. CDR3 loop: CASSLAAENYGYTF. CDR3 sequence (DNA): TGCGCCAGCAGCTTGGCCGCAGAGAACTATGGCTACACCTTC.

The table lists this clonotype with a few counts. V usage is TRBV12-3 or TRBV12-4 and J usage is TRBJ1-1; D is perhaps TRBD1 (5 bases). Trimming left V 8 bases short and J 7 bases short, with 17 bases between. The CDR3 has 13 amino acids. CDR3 nucleotide sequence: TGTGCCAGCGGCGGGACGGTAGCTTTTGAAGCTTTCTTT. Protein: CASGGTVAFEAFF.

This clonotype was seen more than once but under ten times. The chain combines TRBV3-1 with TRBJ2-5; D is possibly TRBD1 (5 bases). Germline V gene data show CDR1 as LGHDT and CDR2 as YNNKEL (reference sequence). This CDR3 is 13 amino acids long. V lost 4 bases, J lost 4 bases, and 10 bases lay in between. CDR3 loop: CASSPTVPETQYF. DNA of the CDR3: TGTGCCAGCAGCCCGACAGTTCCAGAGACCCAGTACTTC.

There are a few counts of this clonotype. The chain recombines TRBV29-1 with TRBJ2-7; no definite D call. Trimming shortened V by 6 bases and J by 2 bases, and 20 bases separated the two germline ends. Looked up from germline, CDR1 is SQVTM and CDR2 is ANQGSEA. The CDR3 covers 15 residues. The CDR3 DNA follows: TGCAGCGTGCGGTATCGGGCCGAGGAAACCTACGAGCAGTACTTC. Its protein product is CSVRYRAEETYEQYF.

Only a few counts were recorded for this clonotype. This chain uses TRBV24-1 with TRBJ2-1; 8 bases fit TRBD2. The CDR3 has 16 amino acids. J was trimmed by 0 bases and V by 7 bases; bases with no gene match: 7. Germline-derived CDR1 and CDR2 are KGHDR and SFDVKD. This chain's CDR3 is CATSGRGARSYNEQFF. The CDR3 DNA follows: TGTGCCACCAGCGGGAGGGGGGCCCGCTCCTACAATGAGCAGTTCTTC.